The rows below give T cell receptor beta chains drawn from one sample of a study of response to subunit inactivated influenza vaccine. Using its own MiXCR run on the RT-PCR reads, TCRdb lists one record per CDR3 protein. Among some 500,000 distinct CDR3 sequences listed, 25% were seen once. The specimen comprised CD4+ T cells sorted from PBMCs, sampled about 5 days after vaccination. The source is a man aged 45-65 years who received an inactivated influenza vaccine. The CDR3 runs from the conserved cysteine through the conserved F or W. D genes are given only for firm matches. Where a row states a size, it is once, few, many or the class of an expanded clone; other rows omit it.

clone_size	v_call	j_call	d_call	cdr3_aa	cdr3_nt
many	TRBV12-3/TRBV12-4	TRBJ1-1	.	CASSFARRASEAFF	TGTGCCAGCAGTTTCGCTCGCAGGGCATCTGAAGCTTTCTTT
few	TRBV4-1	TRBJ2-1	.	CASSQDRLVRGLGNEQFF	TGCGCCAGCAGCCAAGATCGGCTAGTACGAGGCTTAGGGAATGAGCAGTTCTTC
.	TRBV6-1	TRBJ1-3	.	CASSESRNTIYF	TGTGCCAGCAGTGAATCGAGAAACACCATATATTTT
few	TRBV12-3/TRBV12-4	TRBJ2-7	.	CASSFGVNSYEQYF	TGTGCCAGCAGTTTTGGGGTAAACTCCTACGAGCAGTACTTC
few	TRBV6-2/TRBV6-3	TRBJ2-7	.	CASSYSNLNSYEQYF	TGTGCCAGCAGTTACTCGAACTTGAACTCCTACGAGCAGTACTTC
few	TRBV5-1	TRBJ1-4	.	CASGGDGNEKLFF	TGCGCCAGCGGTGGGGACGGGAATGAAAAACTGTTTTTT
medium-sized	TRBV7-2	TRBJ2-4	.	CASASGQRKNIQYF	TGTGCCAGCGCCTCGGGACAACGCAAAAACATTCAGTACTTC
.	TRBV10-1	TRBJ2-6	.	CASSGTVSSGANVLTF	TGCGCCAGCAGTGGGACAGTAAGCTCTGGGGCCAACGTCCTGACTTTC
.	TRBV4-2	TRBJ2-7	.	CASSQSPGGYEQYF	TGTGCCAGCAGCCAATCCCCCGGCGGCTACGAGCAGTACTTC
.	TRBV7-9	TRBJ2-2	TRBD1	CASSPRQGRSGELFF	TGTGCCAGCAGCCCTCGACAGGGCCGGTCCGGGGAGCTGTTTTTT